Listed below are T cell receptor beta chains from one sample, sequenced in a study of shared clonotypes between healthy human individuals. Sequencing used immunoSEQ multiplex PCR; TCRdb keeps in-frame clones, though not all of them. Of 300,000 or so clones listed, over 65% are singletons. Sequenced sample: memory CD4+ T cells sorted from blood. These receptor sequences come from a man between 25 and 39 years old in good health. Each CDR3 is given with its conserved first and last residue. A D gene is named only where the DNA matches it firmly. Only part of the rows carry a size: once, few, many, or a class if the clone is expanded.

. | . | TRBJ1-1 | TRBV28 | CATMTNTEAFF | TGTGCCACCATGACGAACACTGAAGCTTTCTTT
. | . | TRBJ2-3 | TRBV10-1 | CASSESIGGGGAAQYF | TGCGCCAGCAGTGAGTCGATTGGGGGAGGGGGCGCTGCGCAGTATTTT
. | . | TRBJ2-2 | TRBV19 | CASSISGTANTGELFF | TGTGCCAGTAGTATATCCGGGACCGCTAACACCGGGGAGCTGTTTTTT
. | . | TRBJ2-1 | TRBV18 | CASSRTSGVNEQFF | TGTGCCAGCTCACGAACTTCAGGGGTCAATGAGCAGTTCTTC
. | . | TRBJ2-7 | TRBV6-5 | CASSYRGGHSYEQYF | TGTGCCAGCAGTTACAGGGGGGGACACAGCTACGAGCAGTACTTC
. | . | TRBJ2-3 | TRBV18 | CASSPGEATDTQYF | TGTGCCAGCTCCCCCGGGGAGGCTACAGATACGCAGTATTTT
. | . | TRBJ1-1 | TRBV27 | CASSSTLFREAFF | TGTGCCAGCAGTTCAACCCTATTTCGGGAAGCTTTCTTT
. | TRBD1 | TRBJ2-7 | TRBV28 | CASNVRTGVSYEQYF | TGTGCCAGCAACGTCAGGACAGGAGTCTCCTACGAGCAGTACTTC
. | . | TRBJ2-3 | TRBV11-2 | CASSLRGFSTDTQYF | TGTGCCAGCAGCTTACGGGGTTTTAGCACAGATACGCAGTATTTT
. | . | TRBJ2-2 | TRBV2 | CASMSYANTGELFF | TGTGCCAGCATGTCCTACGCGAACACCGGGGAGCTGTTTTTT
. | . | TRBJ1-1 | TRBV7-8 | CASSLPGNTEAFF | TGTGCCAGCAGCTTACCAGGGAACACTGAAGCTTTCTTT
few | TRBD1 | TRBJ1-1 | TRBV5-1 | CASSLALTGGSEAFF | TGCGCCAGCAGCTTGGCACTTACAGGGGGCTCGGAAGCTTTCTTT
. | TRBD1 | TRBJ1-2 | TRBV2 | CASRKGQGLYGYTF | TGTGCCAGCAGGAAAGGACAGGGGTTGTATGGCTACACCTTC
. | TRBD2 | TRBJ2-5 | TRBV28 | CASSGSGRGETQYF | TGTGCCAGCAGTGGAAGCGGGAGAGGCGAGACCCAGTACTTC
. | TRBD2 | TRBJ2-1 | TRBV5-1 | CASSIRPPSGSDNEQFF | TGCGCCAGCAGCATCCGACCACCTAGCGGGTCCGACAATGAGCAGTTCTTC
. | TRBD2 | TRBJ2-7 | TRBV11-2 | CASSLLAGGREQYF | TGTGCCAGCAGCTTATTAGCGGGAGGGCGCGAGCAGTACTTC
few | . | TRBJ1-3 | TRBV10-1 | CASSDRGPGNTIYF | TGCGCCAGCAGTGACCGTGGGCCTGGAAACACCATATATTTT
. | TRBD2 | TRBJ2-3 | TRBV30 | CAWDTGLGYGTDTQYF | TGTGCCTGGGACACGGGACTAGGATATGGCACAGATACGCAGTATTTT
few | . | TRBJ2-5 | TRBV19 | CASSPGHLQETQYF | TGTGCCAGTAGTCCGGGACACCTACAAGAGACCCAGTACTTC
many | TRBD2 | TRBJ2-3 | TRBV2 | CASSATSGSGDTQYF | TGTGCCAGCAGTGCCACTAGCGGGAGTGGAGATACGCAGTATTTT
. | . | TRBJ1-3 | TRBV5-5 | CASSRSGVVSGNTIYF | TGTGCCAGCAGCCGTAGCGGGGTGGTCTCTGGAAACACCATATATTTT
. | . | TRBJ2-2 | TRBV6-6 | CASKRVGSSNTGELFF | TGTGCCAGCAAACGGGTGGGCAGCTCGAACACCGGGGAGCTGTTTTTT